This TCR beta chain was retrieved from a study of breast tumors, draining lymph nodes, adjacent tissues. Study-wide results and limits: That most tumor T cells come from lymph nodes remained unproven.

Axillary draining lymph nodes of breast cancer patients supplied the node samples. MiXCR was run by TCRdb on the multiplex PCR reads, yielding one entry per CDR3 protein. The sample includes some 150,000 distinct CDR3 sequences, more than 20% of them seen just once. This clonotype turned up a few times. What it binds is not known. The junction had 14 bases not matched to a gene; V was cut back by 8 bases and J by 4 bases. The CDR3 length is 18 residues. Germline V CDR1 and CDR2: SNHLY, FYNNEI. The rearrangement links TRBV2 to TRBJ2-3, with TRBD2 identical over 14 bases. Sequences were obtained from axillary lymph node tissue. The TCR sequence derives from a female donor with breast cancer. Some clones in this sample may be carry-over from other donors' samples. The CDR3 protein is CASQKTSGRAGVADTQYF. CDR3 in DNA: TGTGCCAGCCAAAAGACTAGCGGGAGGGCTGGGGTCGCAGATACGCAGTATTTT.